The sequence of this TCR beta chain was determined in a study of breast tumors, draining lymph nodes, adjacent tissues. Axillary draining lymph nodes of breast cancer patients supplied the node samples. TCRdb analysed the multiplex PCR reads with MiXCR anew, one entry per CDR3 protein. The data contain some 120,000 distinct CDR3 sequences, nearly 20% of them singletons. This CDR3 has 13 amino acids. Germline CDR1 and CDR2: MNHNS and SASEGT. Trimming removed 6 bases from V and 1 base from J; junction bases left unmatched: 3. This clonotype was detected many times. Its matching antigen is unknown. General study results and limits: Tumor TCR diversity was below lymph nodes but above nontumor tissue. The data were judged consistent with most tumor T cells coming from lymph node and expanding in tumor. Luminal-like breast cancer showed significantly greater tumor-nontumor repertoire similarity than basal-like breast cancer did.

The J gene is TRBJ2-7, the V gene TRBV6-1; 7 bases are a match to TRBD1. The receptor was isolated from a female donor with breast cancer. Some clones in this sample may be carry-over from other donors' samples. Input material: axillary lymph node tissue. The CDR3 DNA reads as TGTGCCAGCAGGGACAGGTTTTCCTACGAGCAGTACTTC. Amino acids: CASRDRFSYEQYF.